A single T cell receptor beta chain is shown here with its context. This sample was taken from a study of siplizumab effects on memory and regulatory T cells. Measured with immunoSEQ multiplex PCR; TCRdb has only the in-frame clones, and not every one. The data hold about 50,000 clones, with about 90% observed a single time. The clonotype originates from a human donor in good health. Sequencing was carried out using naive CD8+ T cells sorted from blood.

The CDR3 coding sequence is TGCGCCAGCAATTCGGGGTTTGGTCAGCCCCAGCATTTT. Translated, it gives CASNSGFGQPQHF. The chain employs TRBV10-2 and TRBJ1-5, with no clear D. Germline V lookup: CDR1 WSHSY, CDR2 SAAADI. V was pared by 7 bases and J by 6 bases, with 13 bases between. This CDR3 is 13 amino acids long.